What follows are 16 T cell receptor beta chains derived from one specimen sequenced in a study of blood T cell repertoires in COVID-19. This table comes from immunoSEQ multiplex PCR, and its TCRdb copy is limited to in-frame clones, with some not included. The sample shows about 160,000 clones, around 82% of them seen only once. Sequenced: peripheral blood. The receptors were sampled from a man aged 60-69 years with active or convalescent COVID-19.

V usage is TRBV6-6 and J usage is TRBJ1-1, with D tentatively TRBD1 (6 bases). The CDR3 contains 12 residues. Trimming cost V 8 bases and J 8 bases, with 15 bases left between them. CDR1 and CDR2 from the germline V gene are MNHNY and SVGAGI (reference sequence). CDR3 coding DNA: TGTGCCAGCTGTGGGGGCAAATTCGAAGCTTTCTTT. Protein: CASCGGKFEAFF.

The chain carries TRBV25-1 and TRBJ1-3; D gene unclear. Germline CDR1 and CDR2: MGHDK and SYGVNS. V was trimmed by 3 bases and J by 4 bases, leaving 13 bases between them. The CDR3 spans 15 residues. CDR3 protein: CASSEVGITGNTIYF. In DNA, the CDR3 is TGTGCCAGCAGTGAGGTCGGTATCACGGGAAACACCATATATTTT.

The CDR3 is CSAMSYGYTF. The CDR3 nucleotides are TGCAGTGCTATGAGCTATGGCTACACCTTC. The chain combines TRBV20-1 with TRBJ1-2, with D unresolved. V was pared by 4 bases and J by 4 bases, with 4 bases between. The CDR3 loop spans 10 amino acids. Germline V CDR1 and CDR2: DFQATT, SNEGSKA (reference sequence).

This chain uses TRBV1 with TRBJ1-5; the table's D call, TRBD1, was not checked against the DNA. TRBV1 is classified as a pseudogene. The CDR3 has 16 amino acids. In nucleotides, the CDR3 is TGCACCAGCAGCCAAGAATGGCGACAAACCTTTCAGCCCCAGCATTTT. Its protein is CTSSQEWRQTFQPQHF.

The CDR3: CASSLWTGGNSNQPQHF. CDR3 nucleotides: TGTGCCAGCAGCTTGTGGACAGGGGGGAATAGCAATCAGCCCCAGCATTTT. The chain couples TRBV5-6 to TRBJ1-5, with 10 nucleotides matching TRBD1. From germline, CDR1 is SGHDT and CDR2 YYEEEE. V shed 1 base, J shed 0 bases, and the junction held 4 bases outside the gene matches. The CDR3 totals 17 residues. Supplemented by reference TRBV5-6 and TRBJ1-5, the full variable domain reads DAGVTQSPTHLIKTRGQQVTLRCSPKSGHDTVSWYQQALGQGPQFIFQYYEEEERQRGNFPDRFSGHQFPNYSSELNVNALLLGDSALYLCASSLWTGGNSNQPQHFGDGTRLSIL.

J is TRBJ1-5 and V is TRBV12-3 or TRBV12-4; perhaps TRBD1 as D (6 bases). V lost 2 bases and J lost 6, with 8 bases in between. The CDR3 covers 13 residues. The CDR3 loop reads CASSLRGAQPQHF. The CDR3 bases are TGTGCCAGCAGTTTACGGGGGGCTCAGCCCCAGCATTTT.

In this sample, this clone turned up once. The V gene is TRBV29-1, the J gene TRBJ2-5, with 8 bases fitting TRBD1. With 6 bases clipped from V and 2 bases from J, the junction kept 5 bases outside the gene matches. There are 13 residues in the CDR3. In germline, CDR1 is SQVTM, CDR2 ANQGSEA. The CDR3 loop is CSVIRQGQETQYF. The CDR3 region has the DNA TGCAGCGTCATAAGACAGGGGCAAGAGACCCAGTACTTC.

J is TRBJ1-1 and V is TRBV6-5; D gene uncertain. Germline CDR1 is MNHEY and CDR2 is SVGAGI. This CDR3 region has 11 residues. V was pared by 5 bases and J by 10 bases, with 11 bases between. In DNA form, the CDR3 reads TGTGCCAGCAGTATCGGGGTTCGAGCTTTCTTT. Residues: CASSIGVRAFF.

The table lists this clone with many counts. This chain joins TRBV7-9 and TRBJ2-5; TRBD1 is a possible D gene (5 bases). Germline assignment: CDR1 SEHNR and CDR2 FQNEAQ (reference sequence). The CDR3 is 14 amino acids. V shed 0 bases and J shed 5 bases, with 10 bases lying between them. The CDR3 DNA reads TGTGCCAGCAGCTTAGCCCAGGGTGCGGAGACCCAGTACTTC. Its protein is CASSLAQGAETQYF.

The rearrangement uses TRBV7-9 and TRBJ2-7; D gene unclear. Trimming took 2 bases from V and 7 from J, leaving 6 bases between them. Germline V gives CDR1 SEHNR, CDR2 FQNEAQ (reference sequence). The CDR3 covers 11 residues. The CDR3 DNA reads as TGTGCCAGCAGCTTAAGTCAGGAGCAGTACTTC. This translates into CASSLSQEQYF.

The V call is TRBV2, the J call TRBJ1-5, with a possible D match to TRBD1 (5 bases). The CDR3 contains 13 residues. The germline CDR1 and CDR2 sequences are SNHLY and FYNNEI. V was shortened by 7 bases and J by 11 bases, with 18 bases between the two germline ends. The CDR3 protein is CASNPARLGAQHF. In DNA, the CDR3 is TGTGCCAGCAACCCAGCGAGGCTAGGGGCCCAGCATTTT.

The chain carries TRBV6-5 and TRBJ2-3; TRBD2 might be the D (6 bases). This CDR3 comprises 15 residues. V lost 6 bases and J 6 bases, leaving 19 bases between the germline ends. CDR1 MNHEY and CDR2 SVGAGI come from the germline V gene. The CDR3 here is CASRRDWGIVDTQYF. In DNA form, the CDR3 reads TGTGCCAGCAGGCGGGACTGGGGTATCGTGGATACGCAGTATTTT.

The chain's CDR3 is CASSDHDTSGANVLTF. The CDR3 bases are TGTGCCAGCAGTGACCATGACACCTCTGGGGCCAACGTCCTGACTTTC. V usage is TRBV6-4 and J usage is TRBJ2-6, with unresolved D. The germline gives CDR1 MRHNA, CDR2 SNTAGT. V lost 2 bases to trimming and J lost 0 bases, with 8 bases between them. The CDR3 is 16 amino acids.

The chain links TRBV9 to TRBJ2-7; D may be TRBD2 (5 bases). The CDR3 is made up of 15 amino acids. The V and J ends lost 0 bases and 0 bases respectively, with 10 bases between them. CDR1 and CDR2 from the germline V gene are SGDLS and YYNGEE. As DNA, the CDR3 is TGTGCCAGCAGCGTAGCGGAAGGGAGCTCCTACGAGCAGTACTTC. It specifies CASSVAEGSSYEQYF.

This chain joins TRBV19 and TRBJ1-5; the D is unclear. Germline CDR1 LNHDA, CDR2 SQIVND (reference sequence). This CDR3 contains 13 residues. Trimming took off 8 bases at V and 4 bases at J, with 12 bases between the two ends. In DNA, the CDR3 is TGTGCCAGTCGCGGCAGGACTAATCAGCCCCAGCATTTT. Encoded protein: CASRGRTNQPQHF.

This clone was seen once. V gene TRBV10-3 combines with J gene TRBJ1-5; no clear D. V lost 5 bases to trimming and J lost 0 bases, with 8 bases between them. CDR1 ENHRY and CDR2 SYGVKD come from the germline V gene. The length of the CDR3 is 14 residues. The CDR3 reads CAISSGGSNQPQHF. In DNA, the CDR3 is TGTGCCATCAGTTCAGGTGGTAGCAATCAGCCCCAGCATTTT.